These T cell receptor beta chains were read from a single sample in a study of shared clonotypes between healthy human individuals. TCRdb keeps only in-frame clones here, not all; method: immunoSEQ multiplex PCR. The sample records approximately 530,000 clones, 90% to 97% being singletons. Sequencing was done on a sample of naive CD4+ T cells sorted from blood. These receptors came from a woman between 25 and 40 years old in good health. The CDR3 runs from the conserved cysteine through the conserved F or W. A D gene is named only where the DNA matches it firmly. A clone size is listed for some rows: how often the clone was seen (once, few, many), or a class if it is expanded.

j_call: TRBJ2-7
d_call: TRBD2
clone_size: -
v_call: TRBV5-1
cdr3_length: 15
cdr3_nt: TGCGCCAGCAGCTTGGGGACTAGCGGGACGCGTGAGCAGTACTTC
cdr3_aa: CASSLGTSGTREQYF

j_call: TRBJ2-7
d_call: TRBD1
clone_size: -
v_call: TRBV4-1
cdr3_length: 13
cdr3_nt: TGCGCCAGCAGCCAAATACTAGGGGGCCAGCAGTACTTC
cdr3_aa: CASSQILGGQQYF

j_call: TRBJ2-5
d_call: -
clone_size: -
v_call: TRBV21-1
cdr3_length: 10
cdr3_nt: TGTGCCAGGCCGAAAGAGACCCAGTACTTC
cdr3_aa: CARPKETQYF

j_call: TRBJ2-7
d_call: TRBD2
clone_size: -
v_call: TRBV6-5
cdr3_length: 16
cdr3_nt: TGTGCCAGCAGTTACTCAACGGGAGGACCCTCCTACGAGCAGTACTTC
cdr3_aa: CASSYSTGGPSYEQYF

j_call: TRBJ2-5
d_call: -
clone_size: -
v_call: TRBV10-3
cdr3_length: 13
cdr3_nt: TGTGCCATCAACCGACAGGAGGGAGAGACCCAGTACTTC
cdr3_aa: CAINRQEGETQYF

j_call: TRBJ2-5
d_call: TRBD2
clone_size: -
v_call: TRBV18
cdr3_length: 15
cdr3_nt: TGTGCCAGCTCACCCCGAGCGGGAGTCCAAGAGACCCAGTACTTC
cdr3_aa: CASSPRAGVQETQYF

j_call: TRBJ1-1
d_call: TRBD1
clone_size: -
v_call: TRBV7-9
cdr3_length: 16
cdr3_nt: TGTGCCAGCAGCTTGGGTCCCCAGGGGGCATACACTGAAGCTTTCTTT
cdr3_aa: CASSLGPQGAYTEAFF

j_call: TRBJ2-7
d_call: -
clone_size: -
v_call: TRBV6-5
cdr3_length: 14
cdr3_nt: TGTGCCAGCAAGGCCCGGTACCTGAGCTACGAGCAGTACTTC
cdr3_aa: CASKARYLSYEQYF

j_call: TRBJ2-1
d_call: -
clone_size: -
v_call: TRBV9
cdr3_length: 15
cdr3_nt: TGTGCCAGCAGCGCCTACGGAGAGTACTACAATGAGCAGTTCTTC
cdr3_aa: CASSAYGEYYNEQFF

j_call: TRBJ2-7
d_call: TRBD2
clone_size: -
v_call: TRBV18
cdr3_length: 18
cdr3_nt: TGTGCCAGCTCACCAATTCCTAGCGGGAGATCGAAAGTCGACGAGCAGTACTTC
cdr3_aa: CASSPIPSGRSKVDEQYF

j_call: TRBJ2-5
d_call: -
clone_size: -
v_call: TRBV11-2
cdr3_length: 11
cdr3_nt: TGTGCCAGCAGCCCGAAAGAGACCCAGTACTTC
cdr3_aa: CASSPKETQYF

j_call: TRBJ2-6
d_call: -
clone_size: -
v_call: TRBV28
cdr3_length: 14
cdr3_nt: TGTGCCAGCATTCAGGGTACGGGGGCCAACGTCCTGACTTTC
cdr3_aa: CASIQGTGANVLTF

j_call: TRBJ2-2
d_call: -
clone_size: -
v_call: TRBV29-1
cdr3_length: 13
cdr3_nt: TGCAGCGTCCATCGGAGTGGAGGCGGGGAGCTGTTTTTT
cdr3_aa: CSVHRSGGGELFF

j_call: TRBJ1-1
d_call: -
clone_size: -
v_call: TRBV20-1
cdr3_length: 10
cdr3_nt: TGCAGTGCTATAGACACTGAAGCTTTCTTT
cdr3_aa: CSAIDTEAFF

j_call: TRBJ1-1
d_call: -
clone_size: -
v_call: TRBV6-6
cdr3_length: 14
cdr3_nt: TGTGCCAGCAGTGACACGGGTGGAGGCGCTGAAGCTTTCTTT
cdr3_aa: CASSDTGGGAEAFF

j_call: TRBJ1-2
d_call: -
clone_size: -
v_call: TRBV28
cdr3_length: 14
cdr3_nt: TGTGCCAGCCATGATGATGCGACAATCTATGGCTACACCTTC
cdr3_aa: CASHDDATIYGYTF

j_call: TRBJ2-1
d_call: -
clone_size: -
v_call: TRBV29-1
cdr3_length: 13
cdr3_nt: TGCAGCGCCGCGAAGCTTAAATCAAATGAGCAGTTCTTC
cdr3_aa: CSAAKLKSNEQFF

j_call: TRBJ2-1
d_call: -
clone_size: -
v_call: TRBV15
cdr3_length: 12
cdr3_nt: TGTGCCACCACCGGGACTCCCAATGAGCAGTTCTTC
cdr3_aa: CATTGTPNEQFF

j_call: TRBJ2-1
d_call: TRBD2
clone_size: -
v_call: TRBV7-6
cdr3_length: 17
cdr3_nt: TGTGCCAGCAGCCTAGGGGGGCTAGCGGGAGGGAGGAATGAGCAGTTCTTC
cdr3_aa: CASSLGGLAGGRNEQFF

j_call: TRBJ2-7
d_call: -
clone_size: -
v_call: TRBV6-1
cdr3_length: 15
cdr3_nt: TGTGCCAGCAGTGAAGCTTTTTCCAGGACCGGCGAGCAGTACTTC
cdr3_aa: CASSEAFSRTGEQYF

j_call: TRBJ2-1
d_call: TRBD2
clone_size: -
v_call: TRBV29-1
cdr3_length: 14
cdr3_nt: TGCAGCGTTGACCAGCGGGACCCCTACAATGAGCAGTTCTTC
cdr3_aa: CSVDQRDPYNEQFF

j_call: TRBJ2-5
d_call: TRBD2
clone_size: -
v_call: TRBV4-1
cdr3_length: 16
cdr3_nt: TGCGCCAGCAGCCAAGCTATCCTAGCGGGAGTCAGGGAGCAGTACTTC
cdr3_aa: CASSQAILAGVREQYF

j_call: TRBJ2-2
d_call: -
clone_size: once
v_call: TRBV10-2
cdr3_length: 12
cdr3_nt: TGCGCCAGCAGTAAAAACACCGGGGAGCTGTTTTTT
cdr3_aa: CASSKNTGELFF

j_call: TRBJ2-7
d_call: -
clone_size: -
v_call: TRBV29-1
cdr3_length: 13
cdr3_nt: TGCAGCGCGAGTTCCGGGACCCCCTACGAGCAGTACTTC
cdr3_aa: CSASSGTPYEQYF

j_call: TRBJ2-7
d_call: -
clone_size: -
v_call: TRBV12-2
cdr3_length: 16
cdr3_nt: TGTGCAAGTCGCTTCGTTCGGACTAGCGGGATGTACGAGCAGTACTTC
cdr3_aa: CASRFVRTSGMYEQYF

j_call: TRBJ2-2
d_call: TRBD2
clone_size: once
v_call: TRBV5-1
cdr3_length: 15
cdr3_nt: TGCGCCAGCAGCTCTTTAGCGGGATCAACCGGGGAGCTGTTTTTT
cdr3_aa: CASSSLAGSTGELFF

j_call: TRBJ2-1
d_call: -
clone_size: -
v_call: TRBV5-1
cdr3_length: 13
cdr3_nt: TGCGCCAGCAGCTTCCAGCAGTACAATGAGCAGTTCTTC
cdr3_aa: CASSFQQYNEQFF

j_call: TRBJ2-1
d_call: TRBD1
clone_size: -
v_call: TRBV18
cdr3_length: 14
cdr3_nt: TGTGCCAGCTCGACGGGGACAGTTTACAATGAGCAGTTCTTC
cdr3_aa: CASSTGTVYNEQFF

j_call: TRBJ1-3
d_call: -
clone_size: -
v_call: TRBV28
cdr3_length: 14
cdr3_nt: TGTGCCAGCATCCCGTCGGTCTCTGGAAACACCATATATTTT
cdr3_aa: CASIPSVSGNTIYF

j_call: TRBJ2-7
d_call: -
clone_size: -
v_call: TRBV28
cdr3_length: 15
cdr3_nt: TGTGCCAGCAGTTTAGCAGGGGAGGCTACCTACGAGCAGTACTTC
cdr3_aa: CASSLAGEATYEQYF

j_call: TRBJ2-2
d_call: -
clone_size: -
v_call: TRBV10-1
cdr3_length: 12
cdr3_nt: TGCGCCAGCCAAAACTACTCCGGGGAGCTGTTTTTT
cdr3_aa: CASQNYSGELFF

j_call: TRBJ2-7
d_call: -
clone_size: once
v_call: TRBV5-6
cdr3_length: 18
cdr3_nt: TGTGCCAGCAGCTTGGACAGAATAACAGCTTTGAGTCCCTACGAGCAGTACTTC
cdr3_aa: CASSLDRITALSPYEQYF

j_call: TRBJ2-7
d_call: -
clone_size: -
v_call: TRBV6-5
cdr3_length: 13
cdr3_nt: TGTGCCAGCAGTTACTCGCAGGACTACGAGCAGTACTTC
cdr3_aa: CASSYSQDYEQYF

j_call: TRBJ2-6
d_call: -
clone_size: -
v_call: TRBV5-8
cdr3_length: 20
cdr3_nt: TGTGCCAGCAGCGAACCGTCGCCGGGACACTCCTTTCGGGGGGCCAACGTCCTGACTTTC
cdr3_aa: CASSEPSPGHSFRGANVLTF

j_call: TRBJ1-6
d_call: -
clone_size: -
v_call: TRBV7-6
cdr3_length: 15
cdr3_nt: TGTGCCAGCAGCACCCAAGTGGGGGCAGGGTCACCCCTCCACTTT
cdr3_aa: CASSTQVGAGSPLHF